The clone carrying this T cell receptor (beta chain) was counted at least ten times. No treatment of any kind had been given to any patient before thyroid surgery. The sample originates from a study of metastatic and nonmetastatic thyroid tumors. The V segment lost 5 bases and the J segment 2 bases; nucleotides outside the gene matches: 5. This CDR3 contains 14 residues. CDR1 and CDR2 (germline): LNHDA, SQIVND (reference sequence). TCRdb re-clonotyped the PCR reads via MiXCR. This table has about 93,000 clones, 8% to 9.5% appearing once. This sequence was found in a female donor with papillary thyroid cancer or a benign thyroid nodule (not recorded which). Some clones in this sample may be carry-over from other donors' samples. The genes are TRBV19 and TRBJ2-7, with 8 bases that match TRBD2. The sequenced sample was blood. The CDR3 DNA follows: TGTGCCAGTAGTCCGGGAGGGGGGGCCTACGAGCAGTACTTC. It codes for CASSPGGGAYEQYF. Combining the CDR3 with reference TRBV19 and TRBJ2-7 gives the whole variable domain DGGITQSPKYLFRKEGQNVTLSCEQNLNHDAMYWYRQDPGQGLRLIYYSQIVNDFQKGDIAEGYSVSREKKESFPLTVTSAQKNPTAFYLCASSPGGGAYEQYFGPGTRLTVT.